The 4 T cell receptor beta chains below come from one sample, sequenced in a study of control samples from healthy donors and cancer patients. Profiled with immunoSEQ multiplex PCR; TCRdb holds only in-frame clones, not every one. Among 230,000 or so clones listed, roughly 94% were seen once. The source material was blood. The receptors originated from a man between 45 and 60 years old in good health.

Details on this clone: Other DNA sequences in this specimen translate into the identical CDR3. CDR3 sequence: CASSLEGGRGPDTQYF. The CDR3 DNA follows: TGCGCCAGCAGCTTGGAAGGTGGCAGGGGGCCAGATACGCAGTATTTT. The genes are TRBV5-1 and TRBJ2-3; TRBD1 matches 8 bases. V was clipped by 0 bases and J by 4 bases; unmatched bases: 7. The germline CDR1 and CDR2 sequences are SGHRS and YFSETQ. This CDR3 region has 16 residues.

The chain recombines TRBV2 with TRBJ1-4; TRBD1 is a possible D gene (6 bases). Germline V gene lookup returns CDR1 SNHLY and CDR2 FYNNEI. V lost 7 bases to trimming and J lost 6 bases, with 30 bases between them. The CDR3 runs 19 residues. The CDR3 spells CASKVGLPMRGHEDEKLFF. CDR3 nucleotides: TGTGCCAGCAAAGTCGGTTTACCAATGAGGGGACATGAGGATGAAAAACTGTTTTTT.

The rearrangement uses TRBV28 and TRBJ2-3; D ambiguous. Germline V gene sequence: CDR1 MDHEN, CDR2 SYDVKM. V was cut by 8 bases and J by 4 bases, with 22 bases left in between. The CDR3 contains 16 residues. This CDR3 is CASDSTLPRISDTQYF. DNA of the CDR3: TGTGCCAGCGACTCAACCTTACCGAGAATATCAGATACGCAGTATTTT.

The chain links TRBV3-1 (or the pseudogene TRBV3-2) to TRBJ1-2; possibly TRBD1 for D (5 bases). The V end lost 4 bases, the J end lost 7 bases, and 22 bases lay between the germline ends. Germline V gives CDR1 LGHDT, CDR2 YNNKEL (reference sequence). The CDR3 loop spans 16 amino acids. DNA for the CDR3: TGTGCCAGCAGCCCGTGGGACGAGTCCCTAGGAGGTGGCTACACCTTC. Its protein is CASSPWDESLGGGYTF.